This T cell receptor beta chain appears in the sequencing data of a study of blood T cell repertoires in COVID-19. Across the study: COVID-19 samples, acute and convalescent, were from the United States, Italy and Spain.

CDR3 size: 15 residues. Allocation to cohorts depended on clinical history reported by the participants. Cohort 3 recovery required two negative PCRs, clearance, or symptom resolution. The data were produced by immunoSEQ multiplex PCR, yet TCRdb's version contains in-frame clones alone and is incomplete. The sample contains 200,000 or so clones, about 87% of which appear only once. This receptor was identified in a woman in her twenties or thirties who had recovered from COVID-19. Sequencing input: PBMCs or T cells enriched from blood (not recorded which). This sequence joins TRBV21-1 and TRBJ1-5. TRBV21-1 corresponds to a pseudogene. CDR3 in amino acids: CASSKVSRYNQPQHF. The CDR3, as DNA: TGTGCCAGCAGCAAAGTTTCACGGTACAATCAGCCCCAGCATTTT.